This TCR beta chain was found in a study of T cells in Graves' hyperthyroidism and ophthalmopathy (dated by TCRdb to 2018 to 2020). With regard to the full study: Peripheral blood was collected at initial diagnosis, before any treatment. A discovery cohort of around 100 patients, about 40 with Graves' ophthalmopathy and 55 to 60 with stable Graves' hyperthyroidism, was used to find distinguishing TCR V-J signatures. Once sampling was done, hyperthyroidism patients were given methimazole at a starting dose of 30 mg daily, whereas ophthalmopathy patients were given high-dose intravenous methylprednisolone. The roughly 99 discovery patients were divided at random into training and test sets in a 7:3 ratio. The paper reports TCR Vbeta CDR3 sequencing of some 140 peripheral blood samples: around 45 ophthalmopathy, about 75 hyperthyroidism and around 17 progressor patients. Whether ophthalmopathy could be predicted prospectively was tested in an independent validation cohort made up of 18 to 20 hyperthyroidism patients plus 17 patients who later progressed to ophthalmopathy. In addition, the study compared T-cell repertoires in thyroid tissue and in blood from five or six Graves' hyperthyroidism patients. Study-wide findings and limitations: Blood samples also contained most of the expanded thyroid clonotypes (frequency above 0.001), which suggests that blood repertoires may reflect thyroid immune responses. Sample size was not statistically predetermined, and blinding of investigators to group allocation was not performed. During validation, the model predicted progression to ophthalmopathy a median of about 5.9 months ahead of onset, with roughly 65% sensitivity and about 75% specificity. Ophthalmopathy was separated from stable hyperthyroidism by a 13 V-J signature model, with 87.88% sensitivity and about 81% specificity obtained in cross-validation and 80%/75% obtained in testing.

The germline V gene (reference sequence) sets CDR1 to MNHEY and CDR2 to SMNVEV. The trim is 2 bases for V and 4 bases for J, with a gap of 18 bases between the germline ends. The CDR3 measures 17 amino acids from cysteine to phenylalanine. Solely the CDR3 DNA is kept, with 51 bases framed from the first base. With regard to this clonotype: Which antigen it targets is not known. Nothing much larger sits one base from this clone, and base qualities are not available.

A patient counted as having stable Graves' hyperthyroidism if no progression to ophthalmopathy occurred over 18 months of follow-up. Hyperthyroidism patients were newly diagnosed, with disease duration under 2 months, and aged 18 to 65 years. Exclusion was applied to patients with uncontrolled infections, other autoimmune diseases, pregnancy or lactation. Diagnoses were established on the basis of clinical symptoms, serum thyroxine and TRAb, thyroid ultrasound, and orbital computed tomography. PBMCs were isolated from 7.5 to 10 ml of fresh peripheral blood by Ficoll-Paque density gradient centrifugation. Total RNA was extracted using Trizol reagent, and RNA quality was assessed on an Agilent 2100 Bioanalyzer. The TCR beta CDR3 regions were amplified from RNA transcripts. The first round of RT-PCR for the TCR CDR3 was performed with the HTBI primer set and the Qiagen OneStep RT-PCR kit. The libraries were constructed in a second round of multiplex PCR and then size-selected and purified. Libraries were sequenced paired-end with 100 bp reads on an Illumina HiSeq2000. As for the original processing: SOAPnuke was used to process the raw data, with reads discarded if the reads contained adapters or uncalled bases, had a mean Phred below 15, or lacked an exact constant-primer or identifier match. COPE v1.2.5 was used to merge high-quality paired reads, and clonotypes were defined as unique nucleotide sequences. MiTCR v1.1 was used to align clonotypes to the IMGT TRBV, TRBD and TRBJ reference segments. Analysis was restricted to V-J combinations with a frequency above 0.0001, which covered 99.2% of repertoires. The TCS score was defined as the ratio of F50 (clonal expansion) to E x V (chaos), calculated using BLOSUM62-based TCRdist between CDR3 peptides within each V-J. Welch's t-statistics and random forest reduced 500 to 550 V-J features to roughly 13, which were used in a naive Bayes classifier (R e1071). TCRdb reworked the public reads: Q25 trimming with fastp, MiXCR clone assembly, productive beta chains retained. Rows are combined by CDR3 protein, so each entry shows the most common genes and DNA. The authors' filters were not applied to this entry. Recorded for this sample are under 400,000 distinct CDR3 sequences; roughly 13% of them occurred a single time. The ten largest clonotypes hold around a tenth of the sample.

The receptor was isolated from a woman between 18 and 29 years old with Graves' hyperthyroidism. Material: blood. This chain is built from TRBV27 and TRBJ2-1; tentative D gene TRBD2, with 6 bases matching. The CDR3 reads as follows: CASSLAGGALLYNEQFF. The DNA reads TGTGCCAGCAGTTTAGCTGGAGGGGCCCTTCTGTACAATGAGCAGTTCTTC.